This T cell receptor (beta chain) was sequenced during a study of CXCR3-negative and CXCR3-positive naive CD8 T cells (dated by TCRdb to between 2018 and 2020). Describing the broader study: In total, 130 million or so TRB reads were obtained, which works out to roughly 1.5 +/- 0.3 million reads per library. Naive subsets from about five donors and memory cells from 3 donors were included in the TRBV-TRBJ cluster analysis. The diversity and physicochemical repertoire analyses included 11 donors pooled from two independent experiments.

To note about this clonotype: No antigen is known for it.

For each CD8+ T cell subset, flow sorting was done in triplicate, and 250,000 to 300,000 cells per subset went directly into RLT lysis buffer. Naive CD8+ T cells were defined stringently as CD45RO-CCR7+CD27+CD95- to exclude memory contaminants. Standard density gradient centrifugation was used to isolate peripheral blood mononuclear cells from buffy coats. A FACSAria III was used to flow-sort naive CXCR3-negative and CXCR3-positive CD8+ T cells. Total RNA was extracted from sorted cells using an RNeasy Mini Kit. Broader findings and caveats from the paper: Because surface CD5, which is linked to self-reactivity in mice, was comparable between the naive subsets, TCR interaction strength was also inferred from the physicochemical properties of TRB CDR3s. TRBV-TRBJ usage was similar between naive CXCR3-negative and CXCR3-positive cells from the same donor, while memory cells showed distinct patterns. TRB CDR3s from CXCR3-positive naive cells showed higher hydrophobicity (lower Kidera factor 4), lower energy, and higher strength and volume indices than CXCR3-negative naive cells. Freshly isolated PBMCs were used for most assays because CXCR3 expression went down partially after cryopreservation. Repertoire diversity was comparably high in both naive subsets but much lower in memory CD8+ T cells.

Measured from the cysteine to the phenylalanine, the CDR3 is 13 residues long. Only the protein is on record. CDR1 and CDR2 were assigned from the germline V gene as ENHRY and SYGVKD. TCRdb names NextSeq 550 as the instrument used. The Human TCR Profiling Kit (MiLaboratory) was used to make UMI-labeled 5' RACE TRB cDNA libraries. cDNA synthesis used the entire amount of extracted RNA, and PCR amplification then used the entire amount of cDNA produced. Libraries were prepared in parallel with an identical number of PCR cycles. Per the authors' processing: MIGEC and MiXCR extracted about 53,000 +/- 10,000 unique UMI-labeled TRB cDNA molecules per library, requiring at least two reads per UMI. An average of around 40,000 +/- 10,000 functional in-frame TRB CDR3 nucleotide clonotypes without stop codons was found per library. After downsampling to 5000 UMI-labeled TRB molecules per sample, diversity metrics such as normalized Shannon-Wiener and Chao1 were calculated in VDJtools. VDJtools was used to calculate clonotype-size-weighted physicochemical properties of the central five CDR3 residues, namely interaction energy, strength, volume and Kidera factor 4. TCRdb reprocessed the reads and lists each CDR3 protein sequence as a single entry, with no DNA. TCRdb, not the authors, supplied the V and J calls. Per the sample table, the count is approximately 120,000 distinct CDR3 sequences. Together, the top ten hold roughly 0.35% of the sample.

The sample comprised naive CXCR3+ CD8+ T cells from blood. The cell subset or site label here, explained by the study, means: CD45RO-CCR7+CD27+CD95- naive CD8+ T cells expressing CXCR3 (TNR3+). This TCR derives from a human donor in good health. Some clones in this sample may be carry-over from other donors' samples. The rearrangement combines TRBV10-3 with TRBJ2-7. This receptor carries the CDR3 CAISEGYGHEQYF.